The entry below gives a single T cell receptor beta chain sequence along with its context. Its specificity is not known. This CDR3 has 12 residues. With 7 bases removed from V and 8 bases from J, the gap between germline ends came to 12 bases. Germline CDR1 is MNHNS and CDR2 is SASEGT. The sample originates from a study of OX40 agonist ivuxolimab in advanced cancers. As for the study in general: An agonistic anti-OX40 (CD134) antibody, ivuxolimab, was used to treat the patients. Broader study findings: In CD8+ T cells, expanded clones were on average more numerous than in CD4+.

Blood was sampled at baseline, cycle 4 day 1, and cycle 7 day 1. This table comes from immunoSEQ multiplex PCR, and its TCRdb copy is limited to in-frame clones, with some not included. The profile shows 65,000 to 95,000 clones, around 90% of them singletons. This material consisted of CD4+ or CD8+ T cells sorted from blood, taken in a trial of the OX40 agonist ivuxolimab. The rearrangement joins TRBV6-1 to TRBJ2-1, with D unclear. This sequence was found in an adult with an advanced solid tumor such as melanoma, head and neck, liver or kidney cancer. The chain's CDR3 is CASTLFGYEQFF. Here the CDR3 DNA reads TGTGCCAGCACGCTTTTCGGGTATGAGCAGTTCTTC.